A single sample gave rise to the 25 T cell receptor beta chains below, sequenced in a study of human T cells and chemical hapten exposure. Time point indicated: pre-sensitization, week 0. Treatment: therapeutic diphenylcyclopropenone sensitization with weekly scalp DPC. Each CDR3 protein gets one entry after TCRdb re-called the RACE reads with MiXCR. This table holds more than 300,000 distinct CDR3 sequences, 4.5% to 5.5% found once. The sequencing used whole blood, collected in connection with sensitization to the hapten diphenylcyclopropenone (DPC). The receptor source for this set is a woman under 30 with alopecia areata. Some clones in this sample may be carry-over from other donors' samples.

J is TRBJ1-5 and V is TRBV12-3 or TRBV12-4; D not certain. CDR3 length: 14 amino acids. V was trimmed by 1 base and J by 3 bases, leaving 7 bases between them. The CDR3: CASSLVGYNQPQHF. The DNA of the CDR3 is TGTGCCAGCAGTTTAGTGGGGTACAATCAGCCCCAGCATTTT.

A few counts support this clonotype. This rearrangement joins TRBV7-9 to TRBJ2-5; 10 bases fit TRBD1. The V gene's germline CDR1 is SEHNR and CDR2 FQNEAQ (reference sequence). V trimming: 0 bases; J trimming: 5 bases; junction bases outside the gene matches: 3. The CDR3 is made up of 15 amino acids. DNA for the CDR3: TGTGCCAGCAGCTTAGCGGACAGGGGGACGGAGACCCAGTACTTC. It translates to CASSLADRGTETQYF.

With respect to this clonotype: Relative to the germline gene, one junction end is altered; a read error may explain this. The CDR3 region is CASTLHRESNYGYTF. CDR3 nucleotide sequence: TGTGCCAGCACCTTACACAGGGAATCCAACTATGGCTACACCTTC. The V call is TRBV7-3, the J call TRBJ1-2, with a possible D match to TRBD1 (6 bases). Germline V gene sequence: CDR1 SGHTA, CDR2 FQGTGA. This CDR3 has 15 residues.

This clonotype was found a few times. This chain joins TRBV28 and TRBJ2-7; D remains unclear. This CDR3 has 15 amino acids. Germline CDR1 is MDHEN and CDR2 is SYDVKM. Trimming pared 2 bases from V and 6 bases from J, leaving 17 bases between. CDR3 nucleotides: TGTGCCAGCAGTTTACTCGTGTCTCCTCTCTCCGAGCAGTACTTC. Its translation: CASSLLVSPLSEQYF.

This clonotype was observed at least ten times. The gene calls are TRBV14 and TRBJ1-4, with 9 bases that match TRBD1. The J segment lost 11 bases and the V segment lost 4 bases, leaving 5 bases of the junction unmatched. This CDR3 has 13 amino acids. Germline values: CDR1 SGHDN, CDR2 FVKESK. CDR3 loop: CASSPSDRGKLFF. The CDR3 bases are TGTGCCAGCAGCCCCTCCGACAGGGGGAAACTGTTTTTT.

This clonotype appeared many times. The rearrangement links TRBV6-2 or TRBV6-3 to TRBJ2-3; no clear D. Germline V gene sequence: CDR1 MNHEY, CDR2 SVGEGT. Trimming stripped 4 bases from V and 4 bases from J, with 12 bases between. The CDR3 is made up of 14 amino acids. The CDR3 bases are TGTGCCAGCAGTTTACCCGGAGTCGCAGATACGCAGTATTTT. Translated, it gives CASSLPGVADTQYF.

This clonotype was seen ten or more times. The chain recombines TRBV3-1 with TRBJ1-1; no reliable D call. The CDR3 contains 12 residues. Trimming took 1 base from V and 7 from J, leaving 7 bases between them. CDR1 and CDR2 from the germline V gene are LGHDT and YNNKEL (reference sequence). CDR3 residues: CASSQGSIEAFF. Written as DNA, the CDR3 is TGTGCCAGCAGCCAAGGGAGTATTGAAGCTTTCTTT.

This clonotype has a count of ten or more. This chain joins TRBV10-3 and TRBJ2-7; 8 bases are a match to TRBD1. V trimming: 5 bases; J trimming: 3 bases; junction bases outside the gene matches: 6. Germline CDR1 reads ENHRY; CDR2 reads SYGVKD. The CDR3 is made up of 14 amino acids. The CDR3 sequence: CAISPGQGNYEQYF. In nucleotides, the CDR3 is TGTGCCATCAGTCCCGGACAGGGTAACTACGAGCAGTACTTC.

The chain carries TRBV7-2 and TRBJ1-4; tentatively, D is TRBD1 (5 bases). The CDR3 runs 13 residues. Germline lookup yields CDR1 SGHTA and CDR2 FQGNSA. V lost 4 bases and J 6 bases, leaving 9 bases between the germline ends. CDR3 region: CASSSQGHEKLFF. The DNA for the CDR3 is TGTGCCAGCAGCTCGCAGGGACATGAAAAACTGTTTTTT.

The chain recombines TRBV20-1 with TRBJ2-3; 12 bases fit TRBD2. The germline V gene encodes CDR1 DFQATT and CDR2 SNEGSKA (reference sequence). The trim removed 0 bases at V and 2 bases at J, leaving 6 bases unmatched. CDR3 size: 17 residues. The CDR3 bases are TGCAGTGCTAGAGATTTCGCTAGCGGGGGGGCCACAGATACGCAGTATTTT. It encodes CSARDFASGGATDTQYF.

This clonotype was counted ten times or more. The CDR3 region has the DNA TGTGCTAGTGGTTTGGATCTCCCAGGGGGCCTACCCCCTCTAACCCTCCACTTT. As protein: CASGLDLPGGLPPLTLHF. V and J are TRBV12-5 and TRBJ1-6; 8 nucleotides align to TRBD1. CDR3 length equals 18 residues. Germline CDR1 reads LGHNT; CDR2 reads FRNRAP. V lost 1 base and J lost 14; bases outside the gene matches: 19.

The chain recombines TRBV4-2 with TRBJ1-2; 7 positions match TRBD1. CDR1 is LGHNA, CDR2 YNFKEQ, per germline. V lost 2 bases and J lost 3; bases outside the gene matches: 0. This CDR3 is built from 13 residues. CDR3 region: CASSQQGDYGYTF. The CDR3 nucleotides read TGTGCCAGCAGCCAACAGGGGGACTATGGCTACACCTTC.

In this sample, this clonotype turned up a few times. The V and J genes are TRBV27 and TRBJ1-2, with 7 bases fitting TRBD1. Germline-derived CDR1 and CDR2 are MNHEY and SMNVEV (reference sequence). There are 14 residues in the CDR3. V dropped 2 bases and J dropped 3; count of bases not matched to a gene: 3. CDR3 sequence reads: CASSLTGEDYGYTF. The CDR3 DNA is TGTGCCAGCAGTTTAACAGGGGAGGACTATGGCTACACCTTC.

This clonotype showed up many times. J is TRBJ1-4 and V is TRBV6-2 or TRBV6-3; maybe TRBD1 (6 bases). CDR1 and CDR2 (germline): MNHEY, SVGEGT. V was cut by 4 bases and J by 6 bases, with 18 bases left in between. The CDR3 consists of 16 residues. CDR3 DNA sequence: TGTGCCAGCAGTTCACCCACAGGGTTAGAAGATGAAAAACTGTTTTTT. Translation: CASSSPTGLEDEKLFF.

The CDR3 DNA follows: TGCAGCGTTTCCATAGGACAGGGCTTCCAAGAGACCCAGTACTTC. It is translated as CSVSIGQGFQETQYF. The chain is built from TRBV29-1 and TRBJ2-5; 8 bases map to TRBD1. Germline loops: CDR1 SQVTM, CDR2 ANQGSEA. The CDR3 sequence is 15 residues long. The J segment lost 1 base and the V segment lost 5 bases, leaving 9 bases of the junction unmatched.

Many counts were recorded for this clonotype. This chain links TRBV5-1 with TRBJ2-4; 8 bases are shared with TRBD2. J gave up 7 bases and V 0 bases, and 9 bases lay outside the gene matches. Germline V gene lookup returns CDR1 SGHRS and CDR2 YFSETQ. There are 16 residues in the CDR3. Written as DNA, the CDR3 is TGCGCCAGCAGCTTGGCGGGCCCCGGACTAGCTAACATTCAGTACTTC. It codes for CASSLAGPGLANIQYF. The complete variable domain, with remaining parts taken from reference TRBV5-1 and TRBJ2-4, reads KAGVTQTPRYLIKTRGQQVTLSCSPISGHRSVSWYQQTPGQGLQFLFEYFSETQRNKGNFPGRFSGRQFSNSRSEMNVSTLELGDSALYLCASSLAGPGLANIQYFGAGTRLSVL.

This clonotype was counted ten times or more. This rearrangement joins TRBV4-1 to TRBJ1-5; the D is unclear. This CDR3 has 15 amino acids. V was pared by 1 base and J by 1 base, with 8 bases between. Germline values: CDR1 MGHRA, CDR2 YSYEKL. This CDR3 reads CASSQVPGSNQPQHF. The CDR3 DNA follows: TGCGCCAGCAGCCAAGTACCGGGGAGCAATCAGCCCCAGCATTTT.

This clonotype was counted many times. The rearrangement joins TRBV13 to TRBJ1-1, with TRBD1 identical over 9 bases. Germline loops: CDR1 PRHDT, CDR2 FYEKMQ (reference sequence). The CDR3 has 12 amino acids. After removal of 4 bases from V and 10 bases from J, the junction contained 4 bases not matched to a gene. CDR3 DNA: TGTGCCAGCAGCTCCCGGGACAGGGTAGCTTTCTTT. Its translation is CASSSRDRVAFF.

This clonotype was found a few times. The rearrangement joins TRBV4-3 to TRBJ1-6, with D possibly being TRBD1 (6 bases). The germline V gene has CDR1 LGHNA and CDR2 YSLEER. The V end was cut by 0 bases, the J end by 9 bases, with 12 bases between. This CDR3 spans 15 amino acids. DNA for the CDR3: TGCGCCAGCAGCCAAGATGACGGCAGGGGTTCACCCCTCCACTTT. Encoded protein: CASSQDDGRGSPLHF.

At least ten counts were recorded for this clonotype. V and J are TRBV29-1 and TRBJ2-3, with 8 bases aligning to TRBD2. J was trimmed by 2 bases and V by 0 bases; bases with no gene match: 4. The length of the CDR3 is 15 residues. Germline loops: CDR1 SQVTM, CDR2 ANQGSEA. Here the CDR3 DNA reads TGCAGCGTTGAAGATCGCGGGGGGTACACAGATACGCAGTATTTT. This sequence encodes CSVEDRGGYTDTQYF.

This clonotype was found many times. This rearrangement joins TRBV5-4 to TRBJ1-4; maybe TRBD1 (6 bases). This CDR3 has 16 residues. V lost 0 bases and J 7 bases, leaving 16 bases between the germline ends. In germline, CDR1 is SGHNT, CDR2 YYREEE (reference sequence). This CDR3 is CASSLERGMVGEKLFF. CDR3 sequence (DNA): TGTGCCAGCAGCTTGGAGAGGGGGATGGTGGGTGAAAAACTGTTTTTT.

The chain couples TRBV20-1 to TRBJ1-1; TRBD1 agrees at 7 bases. The V gene end was trimmed by 5 bases and the J gene end by 2 bases; junction bases not matched to a gene: 8. Looked up from germline, CDR1 is DFQATT and CDR2 is SNEGSKA (reference sequence). CDR3 length: 14 residues. In nucleotides, the CDR3 is TGCAGTGCTGATGCGGGACAGCTAAACACTGAAGCTTTCTTT. Protein: CSADAGQLNTEAFF.

This clonotype has only a few counts. The rearrangement links TRBV11-2 to TRBJ2-1; 9 bases are shared with TRBD2. Unmatched junction bases numbered 3, after V lost 5 bases and J lost 1 base. Germline V gene data show CDR1 as SGHAT and CDR2 as FQNNGV. CDR3 size: 15 residues. CDR3 coding DNA: TGTGCCAGCAGCGAGCGGGGGGTATCCTACAATGAGCAGTTCTTC. This gives the protein CASSERGVSYNEQFF.

This clonotype was recorded at least ten times. The chain links TRBV12-3 or TRBV12-4 to TRBJ2-2, with D possibly being TRBD2 (5 bases). This CDR3 contains 12 residues. V was trimmed by 7 bases and J by 8 bases, leaving 11 bases between them. CDR3 in DNA: TGTGCCAGCACCCATACGGGGGGGGAGCTGTTTTTT. This translates into CASTHTGGELFF.

The V gene is TRBV5-1, the J gene TRBJ2-1; perhaps TRBD1 as D (7 bases). Germline loops: CDR1 SGHRS, CDR2 YFSETQ. This CDR3 has 17 residues. Trimming took off 4 bases at V and 0 bases at J, with 17 bases between the two ends. The CDR3 sequence is CASSLDAGGSSYNEQFF. The CDR3 DNA reads TGCGCCAGCAGCCTCGATGCAGGGGGGAGCTCCTACAATGAGCAGTTCTTC. The complete variable domain, with remaining parts taken from reference TRBV5-1 and TRBJ2-1, reads KAGVTQTPRYLIKTRGQQVTLSCSPISGHRSVSWYQQTPGQGLQFLFEYFSETQRNKGNFPGRFSGRQFSNSRSEMNVSTLELGDSALYLCASSLDAGGSSYNEQFFGPGTRLTVL.